Shown below are 19 T cell receptor beta chains from a single sample sequenced in a study of blood T cell repertoires in COVID-19. Profiling relied on immunoSEQ multiplex PCR, and the TCRdb table lists in-frame clones only, not all of them. Among a few hundred thousand clones listed, 70% to 90% were seen once. Sequencing was done on a sample of peripheral blood. Receptors were obtained from a woman between 50 and 59 years old who had recovered from COVID-19.

As concerns this clone: One end of the junction fails to match germline, which may point to a read error. The CDR3 reads CASSLELAGANVLTF. CDR3 coding DNA: TGCGCCAGCAGCTTGGAACTAGCTGGAGCCAACGTCCTGACTTTC. The gene calls are TRBV5-1 and TRBJ2-6, with D perhaps matching TRBD2 (6 bases). The germline gives CDR1 SGHRS, CDR2 YFSETQ. The CDR3 is 15 residues long.

V is TRBV7-2 and J is TRBJ1-2; no clear D. The CDR3 consists of 16 residues. Germline values: CDR1 SGHTA, CDR2 FQGNSA. Trimming shortened V by 0 bases and J by 8 bases, and 19 bases separated the two germline ends. The CDR3, as DNA: TGTGCCAGCAGCTTAGCGCGGCGTGGAGGGTCGGAAGGCTACACCTTC. The encoded protein is CASSLARRGGSEGYTF.

This clone was seen a few times. The chain recombines TRBV6-5 with TRBJ1-1; D perhaps matches TRBD1 (5 bases). V lost 10 bases, J lost 1 base, and 10 bases lay in between. From germline, CDR1 is MNHEY and CDR2 SVGAGI. CDR3 length: 12 residues. CDR3: CATRTGNTEAFF. As DNA, the CDR3 is TGTGCCACCAGAACAGGGAACACTGAAGCTTTCTTT.

This clone was observed a single time. V and J are TRBV9 and TRBJ1-1, with D possibly TRBD1 on 6 matching bases. The CDR3 is 15 residues long. V lost 4 bases, J lost 7 bases, and 20 bases lay in between. Germline V CDR1 and CDR2: SGDLS, YYNGEE. The CDR3 reads CASSPLFVGAHEAFF. DNA for the CDR3: TGTGCCAGCAGCCCCCTCTTTGTGGGGGCCCATGAAGCTTTCTTT.

V and J are TRBV19 and TRBJ2-5; 8 nucleotides agree with TRBD2. The CDR3 spans 14 residues. The V segment lost 8 bases and the J segment 5 bases; nucleotides outside the gene matches: 10. Germline values: CDR1 LNHDA, CDR2 SQIVND (reference sequence). The CDR3 DNA follows: TGTGCCAGTGCTCGGGGGGGCTCTTGGGAGACCCAGTACTTC. This sequence encodes CASARGGSWETQYF.

This chain connects TRBV9 to TRBJ2-3; 10 positions match TRBD2. V shed 3 bases, J shed 3 bases, and the junction held 10 bases outside the gene matches. The CDR3 loop spans 17 amino acids. Germline assignment: CDR1 SGDLS and CDR2 YYNGEE. CDR3 residues: CASSAQPSGRLTDTQYF. The CDR3 nucleotides read TGTGCCAGCAGCGCCCAACCTAGCGGGAGATTAACAGATACGCAGTATTTT.

The CDR3 region is CASSIGSSTGNTIYF. The CDR3 DNA follows: TGTGCCAGCAGCATAGGGAGTTCTACTGGAAACACCATATATTTT. The gene calls are TRBV7-2 and TRBJ1-3; D call uncertain. The germline V and J ends were trimmed by 5 bases and 2 bases, with 13 bases remaining between them. This CDR3 is 15 amino acids long. CDR1 is SGHTA and CDR2 is FQGNSA in the germline V gene. The entire variable domain, with the rest obtained from reference TRBV7-2 and TRBJ1-3, is as follows: GAGVSQSPSNKVTEKGKDVELRCDPISGHTALYWYRQSLGQGLEFLIYFQGNSAPDKSGLPSDRFSAERTGGSVSTLTIQRTQQEDSAVYLCASSIGSSTGNTIYFGEGSWLTVV.

This chain joins TRBV30 and TRBJ1-2; tentatively, D is TRBD1 (5 bases). V lost 3 bases to trimming and J lost 7 bases, with 15 bases between them. There are 13 residues in the CDR3. Per the germline V gene, CDR1 is GTSNPN and CDR2 is SVGIG (reference sequence). This chain's CDR3 is CAWSPGEQGGYTF. In DNA, the CDR3 is TGTGCCTGGAGCCCGGGAGAGCAGGGTGGCTACACCTTC.

J is TRBJ1-3 and V is TRBV2; a possible D gene is TRBD1 (6 bases). The V end was cut by 2 bases, the J end by 8 bases, with 16 bases between. Germline V gene data show CDR1 as SNHLY and CDR2 as FYNNEI. The length of the CDR3 is 15 residues. CDR3 coding DNA: TGTGCCAGCAGTGAATGGTCAGGGGTATTGGACACCATATATTTT. It yields the protein CASSEWSGVLDTIYF.

The gene calls are TRBV5-5 and TRBJ2-3, with 11 bases aligning to TRBD2. Germline V gene lookup returns CDR1 SGHKS and CDR2 YYEKEE (reference sequence). CDR3 length: 15 residues. The V gene end was trimmed by 3 bases and the J gene end by 4 bases; junction bases not matched to a gene: 4. The CDR3 DNA sequence: TGTGCCAGCAGCTACATAGCGGGGGGGTCAGATACGCAGTATTTT. Translated, it gives CASSYIAGGSDTQYF.

This chain uses TRBV6-1 with TRBJ2-7, with a tentative D call TRBD2 (6 bases). This CDR3 comprises 16 residues. Trimming left V 1 base short and J 4 bases short, with 17 bases between. The germline CDR1 and CDR2 sequences are MNHNS and SASEGT. In DNA, the CDR3 is TGTGCCAGCAGTGAAGGCCTGTCCCCGGGGGTATACGAGCAGTACTTC. It translates to CASSEGLSPGVYEQYF.

Only one count was recorded for this clone. This sequence joins TRBV19 and TRBJ1-2, with 8 positions matching TRBD1. The germline V gene encodes CDR1 LNHDA and CDR2 SQIVND (reference sequence). The CDR3 contains 14 residues. J gave up 5 bases and V 7 bases, and 9 bases lay outside the gene matches. The CDR3 region is CASNDQGARYGYTF. The CDR3, as DNA: TGTGCCAGTAACGACCAGGGGGCCCGGTATGGCTACACCTTC.

The count of this clone is one. Mismatch with germline at one junction end may stem from a read error. The chain links TRBV5-4 to TRBJ2-3; 9 nucleotides agree with TRBD1. The CDR3 is 15 amino acids. Germline-derived CDR1 and CDR2 are SGHNT and YYREEE (reference sequence). The CDR3 is CASRLDRGRTDTQYF. The CDR3 nucleotides are TGTGCCAGCAGGTTGGACAGGGGACGCACAGATACGCAGTATTTT. The full variable domain, its missing parts supplied by reference TRBV5-4 and TRBJ2-3, is ETGVTQSPTHLIKTRGQQVTLRCSSQSGHNTVSWYQQALGQGPQFIFQYYREEENGRGNFPPRFSGLQFPNYSSELNVNALELDDSALYLCASRLDRGRTDTQYFGPGTRLTVL.

J is TRBJ2-1 and V is TRBV7-2, with 8 nucleotides matching TRBD1. The CDR3 runs 15 residues. With V trimmed by 4 bases and J by 2 bases, 4 bases remained unmatched. CDR1 and CDR2 from the germline V gene are SGHTA and FQGNSA. CDR3 loop: CASSYHRGTYNEQFF. The CDR3 DNA reads TGTGCCAGCAGCTACCACAGGGGGACCTACAATGAGCAGTTCTTC. The full variable domain, with the rest looked up from reference TRBV7-2 and TRBJ2-1, is GAGVSQSPSNKVTEKGKDVELRCDPISGHTALYWYRQSLGQGLEFLIYFQGNSAPDKSGLPSDRFSAERTGGSVSTLTIQRTQQEDSAVYLCASSYHRGTYNEQFFGPGTRLTVL.

The rearrangement uses TRBV2 and TRBJ2-5, with TRBD2 as a possible D gene (7 bases). The V end lost 8 bases, the J end lost 4 bases, and 23 bases lay between the germline ends. There are 16 residues in the CDR3. From germline, CDR1 is SNHLY and CDR2 FYNNEI. CDR3 sequence: CASDKMGGGFGETQYF. Written as DNA, the CDR3 is TGTGCCAGCGATAAAATGGGAGGGGGGTTTGGAGAGACCCAGTACTTC.

The J gene is TRBJ2-5, the V gene TRBV6-5, with 9 bases lining up with TRBD2. The germline V gene has CDR1 MNHEY and CDR2 SVGAGI. There are 15 residues in the CDR3. Losses at the gene ends were 2 bases for V and 5 bases for J; bases not matched to a gene: 6. In DNA, the CDR3 is TGTGCCAGCAGTTACGCGGGGGGGCGGTGGGAGACCCAGTACTTC. It codes for CASSYAGGRWETQYF.

This clone was observed once. The chain is built from TRBV19 and TRBJ2-4; D is perhaps TRBD2 (6 bases). Trimming cost V 5 bases and J 9 bases, with 20 bases left between them. This CDR3 comprises 15 residues. Looked up from germline, CDR1 is LNHDA and CDR2 is SQIVND (reference sequence). The CDR3, as DNA: TGTGCCAGTAGTGGGGGGACCTACCTTGGGGCCATTCAGTACTTC. Translation: CASSGGTYLGAIQYF.

This clone was recorded a few times. This chain joins TRBV24-1 and TRBJ2-7, with D perhaps matching TRBD1 (5 bases). CDR3 length: 14 amino acids. Trimming removed 5 bases from V and 0 bases from J, with 10 bases in between. The germline V gene encodes CDR1 KGHDR and CDR2 SFDVKD. The CDR3 coding sequence is TGTGCCACCAGTGCCGGCAGGGACTCCTACGAGCAGTACTTC. Its protein product is CATSAGRDSYEQYF.

The V call is TRBV10-3, the J call TRBJ2-7, with D uncertain. Trimming left V 3 bases short and J 4 bases short, with 7 bases between. Germline V gene data show CDR1 as ENHRY and CDR2 as SYGVKD. The CDR3 has 12 residues. Here the CDR3 DNA reads TGTGCCATCAGTGACGGCGGATACGAGCAGTACTTC. This codes for CAISDGGYEQYF.